This TCR beta chain was sequenced for a study of regulatory T cells in long-lasting Graves disease. Remarks on this clonotype: One junction end does not reproduce the germline sequence, and a read error may be involved.

Germline V gives CDR1 SGHNT, CDR2 YYREEE (reference sequence). This CDR3 has 15 amino acids. Time point meaning: newly diagnosed GD, antithyroid drugs for less than 3 months. The TCR library was prepared using RNA isolated from PBMCs. The authors built TCR beta libraries using iRepertoire HTBI primers and Arm-PCR of CDR3 regions. TCRdb called the multiplex PCR reads again in MiXCR, with one record for every CDR3 protein. Of around 450,000 distinct CDR3 sequences in the sample, 14% to 15% were seen once. Separately, the same data were catalogued under a study of T cells in Graves' hyperthyroidism and ophthalmopathy.

This chain joins TRBV5-4 and TRBJ2-1; 10 bases are a match to TRBD2. The sequence came from a woman aged 40 to 50 with Graves disease. This material consisted of peripheral blood mononuclear cells (PBMCs), taken at new diagnosis, from a patient treated with antithyroid drugs. The CDR3 spells CASSLEASGSLWQLF. The CDR3 nucleotides are TGTGCCAGCAGCTTGGAGGCTAGCGGGAGTTTGTGGCAGCTCTTC.